The clone carrying this T cell receptor beta chain was recorded a few times. Antigen: not known. V gave up 3 bases and J gave up 4 bases, with 17 bases separating them. This CDR3 is built from 15 residues. Germline CDR1 and CDR2: SGHRS and YFSETQ. TCRdb called the 5' RACE reads again in MiXCR, with one record for every CDR3 protein. The sample holds about 340,000 distinct CDR3 sequences, roughly 14% seen once. These data originate in a study of CD8 T cells in ankylosing spondylitis. The study, taken as a whole, reports: Before this, some motif variants had been reported in reactive arthritis synovial fluid and blood.

Material: blood, either unsorted or a sorted T cell fraction (not recorded which). The rearrangement uses TRBV5-1 and TRBJ2-7; a possible D gene is TRBD2 (6 bases). This clonotype was obtained from a male donor with ankylosing spondylitis or in good health (not recorded which). The CDR3 spells CASSSGPSAVYEQYF. The CDR3 DNA sequence: TGCGCCAGCAGCTCAGGGCCTAGCGCGGTATACGAGCAGTACTTC. Full variable domain (missing parts from reference TRBV5-1 and TRBJ2-7): KAGVTQTPRYLIKTRGQQVTLSCSPISGHRSVSWYQQTPGQGLQFLFEYFSETQRNKGNFPGRFSGRQFSNSRSEMNVSTLELGDSALYLCASSSGPSAVYEQYFGPGTRLTVT.